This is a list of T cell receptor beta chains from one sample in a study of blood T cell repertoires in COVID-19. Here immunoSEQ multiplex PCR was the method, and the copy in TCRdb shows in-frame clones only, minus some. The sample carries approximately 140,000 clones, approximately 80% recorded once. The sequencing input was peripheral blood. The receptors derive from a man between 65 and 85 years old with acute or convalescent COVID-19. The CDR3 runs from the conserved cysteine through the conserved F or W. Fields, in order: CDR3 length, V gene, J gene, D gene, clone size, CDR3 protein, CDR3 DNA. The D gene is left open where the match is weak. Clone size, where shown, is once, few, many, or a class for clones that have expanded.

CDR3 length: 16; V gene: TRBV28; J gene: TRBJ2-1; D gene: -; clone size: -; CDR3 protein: CASTGGGLAPAGEQFF; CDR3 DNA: TGTGCCAGCACTGGCGGGGGCCTAGCGCCCGCCGGGGAGCAGTTCTTC
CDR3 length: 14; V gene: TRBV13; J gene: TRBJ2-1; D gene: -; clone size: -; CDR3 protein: CASSLNGMGHEQFF; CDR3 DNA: TGTGCCAGCAGCTTGAACGGGATGGGCCATGAGCAGTTCTTC
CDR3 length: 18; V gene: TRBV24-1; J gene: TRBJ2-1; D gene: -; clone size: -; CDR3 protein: CATSDSIPGLAIDNEQFF; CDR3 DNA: TGTGCCACCAGTGATTCTATACCGGGACTCGCCATCGACAATGAGCAGTTCTTC
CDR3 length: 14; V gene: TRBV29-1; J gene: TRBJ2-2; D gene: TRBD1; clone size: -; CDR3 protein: CSVGGQGAYGELFF; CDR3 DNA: TGCAGCGTGGGGGGACAGGGGGCCTACGGGGAGCTGTTTTTT
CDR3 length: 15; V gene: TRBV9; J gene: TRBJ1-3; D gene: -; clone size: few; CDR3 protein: CASSVDSLSGNTIYF; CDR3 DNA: TGTGCCAGCAGCGTAGATTCTCTCTCTGGAAACACCATATATTTT
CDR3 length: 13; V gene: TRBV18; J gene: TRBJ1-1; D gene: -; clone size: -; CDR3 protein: CASSGGSNTEAFF; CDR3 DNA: TGTGCCAGCTCAGGGGGCTCGAACACTGAAGCTTTCTTT
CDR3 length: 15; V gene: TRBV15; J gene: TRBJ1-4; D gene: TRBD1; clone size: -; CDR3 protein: CATSRGQEFNEKLFF; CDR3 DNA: TGTGCCACCAGCAGGGGACAGGAGTTTAATGAAAAACTGTTTTTT
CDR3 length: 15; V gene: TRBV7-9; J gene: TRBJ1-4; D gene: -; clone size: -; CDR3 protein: CASSLSRAGGEKLFF; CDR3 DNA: TGTGCCAGCAGCTTGAGCCGGGCCGGAGGTGAAAAACTGTTTTTT
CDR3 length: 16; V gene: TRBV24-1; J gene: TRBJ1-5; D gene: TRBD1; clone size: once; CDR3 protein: CATSEPGQGSNQPQHF; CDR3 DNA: TGTGCCACCAGTGAGCCGGGACAGGGTAGCAATCAGCCCCAGCATTTT
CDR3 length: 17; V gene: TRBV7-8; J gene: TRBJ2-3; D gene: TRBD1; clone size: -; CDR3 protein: CASSQTGQGISTDTQYF; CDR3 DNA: TGTGCCAGCAGCCAGACTGGACAGGGAATATCCACAGATACGCAGTATTTT
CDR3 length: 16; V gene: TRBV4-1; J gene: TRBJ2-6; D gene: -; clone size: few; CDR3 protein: CASSQGGFAGANVLTF; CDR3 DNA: TGCGCCAGCAGCCAAGGAGGATTTGCTGGGGCCAACGTCCTGACTTTC
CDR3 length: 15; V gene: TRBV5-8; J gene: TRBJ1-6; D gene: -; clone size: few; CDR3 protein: CASSLFFGSTSPLHF; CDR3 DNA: -
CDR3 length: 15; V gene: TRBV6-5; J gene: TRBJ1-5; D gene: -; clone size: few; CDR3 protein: CASSYSRQVNQPQHF; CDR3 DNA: TGTGCCAGCAGTTACTCCAGGCAGGTCAATCAGCCCCAGCATTTT
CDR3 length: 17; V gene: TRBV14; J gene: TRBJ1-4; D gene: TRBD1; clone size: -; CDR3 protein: CASSQDLGPGQWEKLFF; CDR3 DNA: TGTGCCAGCAGCCAAGACCTGGGACCGGGACAGTGGGAAAAGCTGTTTTTT
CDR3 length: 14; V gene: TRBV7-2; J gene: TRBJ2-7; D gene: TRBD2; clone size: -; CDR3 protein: CASSLWSGRTEQYF; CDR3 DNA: TGTGCCAGCAGCTTATGGAGCGGGAGGACCGAGCAGTACTTC
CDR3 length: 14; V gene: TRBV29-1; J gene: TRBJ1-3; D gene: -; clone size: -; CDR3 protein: CSVVGRGSGNTIYF; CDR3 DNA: TGCAGCGTTGTAGGCCGGGGCTCTGGAAACACCATATATTTT
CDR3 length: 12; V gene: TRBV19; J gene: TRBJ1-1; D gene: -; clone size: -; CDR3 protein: CVSSWRYTEAFF; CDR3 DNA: TGTGTCAGTAGTTGGAGGTATACTGAAGCTTTCTTT
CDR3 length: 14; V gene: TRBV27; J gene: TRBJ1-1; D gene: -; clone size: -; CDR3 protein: CASSWGGRNTEAFF; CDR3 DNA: TGTGCCAGCAGTTGGGGGGGAAGGAACACTGAAGCTTTCTTT
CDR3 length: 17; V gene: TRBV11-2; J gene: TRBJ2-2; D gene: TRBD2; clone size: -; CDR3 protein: CASSFRGLAGGTGELFF; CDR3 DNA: TGTGCCAGCAGCTTTCGGGGACTAGCGGGGGGCACCGGGGAGCTGTTTTTT
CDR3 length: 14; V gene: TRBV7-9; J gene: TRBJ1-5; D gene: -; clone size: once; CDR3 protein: CASTLGASNQPQHF; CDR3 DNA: TGTGCCAGCACGCTGGGGGCTAGCAATCAGCCCCAGCATTTT
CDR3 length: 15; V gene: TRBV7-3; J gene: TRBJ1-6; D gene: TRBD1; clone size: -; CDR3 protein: CASSLGTGYNSPLHF; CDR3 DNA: TGTGCCAGCAGCTTAGGGACAGGGTATAATTCACCCCTCCACTTT
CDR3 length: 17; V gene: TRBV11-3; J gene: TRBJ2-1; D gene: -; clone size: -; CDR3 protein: CASSLSSGNSNYNEQFF; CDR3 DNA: TGTGCCAGCAGCTTGTCTTCAGGAAACTCTAATTACAATGAGCAGTTCTTC
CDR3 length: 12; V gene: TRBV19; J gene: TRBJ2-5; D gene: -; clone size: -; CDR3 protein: CASSIRGETQYF; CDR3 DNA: TGTGCCAGTAGTATTCGGGGAGAGACCCAGTACTTC
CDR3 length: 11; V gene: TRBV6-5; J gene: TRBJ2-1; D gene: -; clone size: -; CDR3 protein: CASRNYFEQFF; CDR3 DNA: TGTGCCAGCAGGAACTACTTTGAGCAGTTCTTC
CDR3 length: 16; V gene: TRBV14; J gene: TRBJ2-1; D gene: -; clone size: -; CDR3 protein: CASSQEGLNLGNEQFF; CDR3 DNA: TGTGCCAGCAGCCAGGAAGGACTAAACCTCGGCAATGAGCAGTTCTTC
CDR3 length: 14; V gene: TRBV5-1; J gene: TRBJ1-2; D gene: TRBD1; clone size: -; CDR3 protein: CASSLDGTGGGYTF; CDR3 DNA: TGCGCCAGCAGCTTGGATGGGACAGGGGGCGGCTACACCTTC
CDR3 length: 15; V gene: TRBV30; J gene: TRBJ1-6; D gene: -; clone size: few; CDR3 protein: CAWSRGLSGNSPLHF; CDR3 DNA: TGTGCCTGGAGCAGAGGCCTATCGGGTAATTCACCCCTCCACTTT
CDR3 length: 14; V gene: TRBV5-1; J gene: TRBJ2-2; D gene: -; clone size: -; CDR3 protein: CASSLAGVAGELFF; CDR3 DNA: TGCGCCAGCAGCTTGGCAGGGGTTGCCGGGGAGCTGTTTTTT
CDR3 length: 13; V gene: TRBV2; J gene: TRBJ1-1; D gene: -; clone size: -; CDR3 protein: CASSAGVWTEAFF; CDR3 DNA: TGTGCCAGCAGTGCAGGGGTTTGGACTGAAGCTTTCTTT
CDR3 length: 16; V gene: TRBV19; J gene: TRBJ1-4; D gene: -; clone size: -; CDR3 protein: CASSIGGAPSNEKLFF; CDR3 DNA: TGTGCCAGTAGTATCGGGGGGGCGCCCTCTAATGAAAAACTGTTTTTT
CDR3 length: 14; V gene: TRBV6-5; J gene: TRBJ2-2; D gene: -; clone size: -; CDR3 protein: CASSQDLYTGELFF; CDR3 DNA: TGTGCCAGCAGCCAGGACTTATACACCGGGGAGCTGTTTTTT
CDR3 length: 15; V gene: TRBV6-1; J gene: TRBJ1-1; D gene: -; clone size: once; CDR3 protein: CASSEGNRVKGEAFF; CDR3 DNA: TGTGCCAGCAGTGAGGGGAACAGGGTTAAAGGTGAAGCTTTCTTT
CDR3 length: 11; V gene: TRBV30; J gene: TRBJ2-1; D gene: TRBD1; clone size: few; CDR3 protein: CAWLQGGTGFF; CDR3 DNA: TGTGCCTGGTTACAAGGGGGCACTGGGTTCTTC
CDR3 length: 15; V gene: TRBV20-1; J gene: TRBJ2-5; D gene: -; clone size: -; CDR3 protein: CSASDTWRKEETQYF; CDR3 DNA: TGCAGTGCTAGTGATACGTGGCGGAAGGAAGAGACCCAGTACTTC
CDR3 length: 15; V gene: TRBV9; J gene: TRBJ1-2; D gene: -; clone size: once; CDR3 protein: CASSVDPLANYGYTF; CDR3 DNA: TGTGCCAGCAGCGTAGACCCCCTAGCTAACTATGGCTACACCTTC
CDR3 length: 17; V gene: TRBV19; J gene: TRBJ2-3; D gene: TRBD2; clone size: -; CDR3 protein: CASSIRPSGGGTDTQYF; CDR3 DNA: TGTGCCAGTAGTATCAGGCCTAGCGGGGGGGGCACAGATACGCAGTATTTT
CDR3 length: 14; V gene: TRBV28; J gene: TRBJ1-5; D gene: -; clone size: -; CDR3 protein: CASSFQQSNQPQHF; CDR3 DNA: TGTGCCAGCAGTTTTCAACAGAGCAATCAGCCCCAGCATTTT
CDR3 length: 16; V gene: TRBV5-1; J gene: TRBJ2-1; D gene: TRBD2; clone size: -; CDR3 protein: CASSLRTSGANNEQFF; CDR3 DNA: TGCGCCAGCAGCTTAAGGACTAGCGGGGCCAACAATGAGCAGTTCTTC
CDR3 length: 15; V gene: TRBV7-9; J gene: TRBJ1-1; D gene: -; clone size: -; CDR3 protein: CASSWTGSPNTEAFF; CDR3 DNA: TGTGCCAGCAGCTGGACTGGGAGCCCGAACACTGAAGCTTTCTTT
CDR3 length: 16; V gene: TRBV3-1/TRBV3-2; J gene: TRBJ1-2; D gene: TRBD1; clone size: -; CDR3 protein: CASSQDEGGFSYGYTF; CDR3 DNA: TGTGCCAGCAGCCAAGATGAAGGGGGCTTTAGCTATGGCTACACCTTC
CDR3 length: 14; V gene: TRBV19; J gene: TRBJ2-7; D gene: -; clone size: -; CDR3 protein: CASSQAVRDYEQYF; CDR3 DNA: TGTGCCAGTAGTCAGGCCGTTCGCGACTACGAGCAGTACTTC
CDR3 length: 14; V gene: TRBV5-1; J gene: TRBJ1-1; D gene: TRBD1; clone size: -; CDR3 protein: CASSLEGASTEAFF; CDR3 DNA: TGCGCCAGCAGCTTGGAGGGGGCTTCCACTGAAGCTTTCTTT
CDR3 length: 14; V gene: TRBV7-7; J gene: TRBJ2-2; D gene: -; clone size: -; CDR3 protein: CASSMGQNTGELFF; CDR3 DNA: TGTGCTAGCAGCATGGGACAGAACACCGGGGAGCTGTTTTTT
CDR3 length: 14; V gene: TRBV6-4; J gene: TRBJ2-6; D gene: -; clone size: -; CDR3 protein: CASSGDSGANVLTF; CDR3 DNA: TGTGCCAGCAGCGGTGATTCCGGGGCCAACGTCCTGACTTTC
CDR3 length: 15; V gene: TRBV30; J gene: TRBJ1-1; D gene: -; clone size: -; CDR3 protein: CAWSVDLGGNTEAFF; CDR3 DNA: TGTGCCTGGAGTGTCGACTTGGGGGGGAACACTGAAGCTTTCTTT
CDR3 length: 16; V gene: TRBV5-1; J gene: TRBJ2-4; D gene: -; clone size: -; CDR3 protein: CASSLVPGEAKNIQYF; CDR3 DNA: TGCGCCAGCAGCTTGGTGCCGGGTGAAGCCAAAAACATTCAGTACTTC
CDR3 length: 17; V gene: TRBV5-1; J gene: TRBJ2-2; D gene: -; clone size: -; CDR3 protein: CASRNGNTGGGAGELFF; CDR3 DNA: TGCGCCAGCAGAAACGGCAACACCGGTGGAGGAGCCGGGGAGCTGTTTTTT
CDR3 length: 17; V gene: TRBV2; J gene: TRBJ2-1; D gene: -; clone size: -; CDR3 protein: CASSEKAPPSRYYEQFF; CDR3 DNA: TGTGCCAGCAGTGAAAAGGCCCCGCCTAGCCGGTACTATGAGCAGTTCTTC
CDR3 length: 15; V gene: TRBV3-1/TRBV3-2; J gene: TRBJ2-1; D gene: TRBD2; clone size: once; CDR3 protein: CASSHGGRAHNEQFF; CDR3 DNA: TGTGCCAGCAGCCATGGAGGGAGGGCTCACAATGAGCAGTTCTTC
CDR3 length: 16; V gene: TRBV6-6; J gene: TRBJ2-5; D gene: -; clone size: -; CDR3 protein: CASSYRPGVTEVTQYF; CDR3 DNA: TGTGCCAGCAGTTACCGGCCAGGGGTCACCGAAGTGACCCAGTACTTC
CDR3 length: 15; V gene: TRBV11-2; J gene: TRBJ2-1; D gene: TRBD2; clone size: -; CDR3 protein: CASSLDLAGVNEQFF; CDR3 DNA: TGTGCCAGCAGCTTAGACCTAGCGGGGGTCAATGAGCAGTTCTTC
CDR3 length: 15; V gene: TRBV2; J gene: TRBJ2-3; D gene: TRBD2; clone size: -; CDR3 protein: CASSEARLATDTQYF; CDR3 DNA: TGTGCCAGCAGTGAGGCCCGACTAGCCACAGATACGCAGTATTTT
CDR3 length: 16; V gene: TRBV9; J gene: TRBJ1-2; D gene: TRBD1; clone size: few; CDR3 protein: CASSVTGQLTSYGYTF; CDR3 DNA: TGTGCCAGCAGCGTAACGGGACAGCTAACTAGTTATGGCTACACCTTC
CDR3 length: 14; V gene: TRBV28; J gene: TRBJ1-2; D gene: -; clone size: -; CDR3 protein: CASSAPGRDYGYTF; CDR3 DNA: TGTGCCAGCAGTGCCCCCGGCAGGGACTATGGCTACACCTTC
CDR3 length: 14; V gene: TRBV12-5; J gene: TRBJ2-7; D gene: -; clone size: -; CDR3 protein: CASGLGDNRNEQYF; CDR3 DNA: TGTGCTAGTGGTTTGGGGGACAATCGGAACGAGCAGTACTTC